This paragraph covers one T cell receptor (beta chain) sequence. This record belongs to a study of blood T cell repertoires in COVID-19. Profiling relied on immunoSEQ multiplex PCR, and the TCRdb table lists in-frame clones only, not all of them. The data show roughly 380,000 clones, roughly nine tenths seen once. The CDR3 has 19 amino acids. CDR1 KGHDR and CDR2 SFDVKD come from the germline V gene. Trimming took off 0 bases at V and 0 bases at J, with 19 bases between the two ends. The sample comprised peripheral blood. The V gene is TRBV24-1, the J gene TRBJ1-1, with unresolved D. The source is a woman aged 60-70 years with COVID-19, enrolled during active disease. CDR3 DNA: TGTGCCACCAGTGATTTGCAGCCAGGAGGTACGTCCTTGAACACTGAAGCTTTCTTT. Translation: CATSDLQPGGTSLNTEAFF.